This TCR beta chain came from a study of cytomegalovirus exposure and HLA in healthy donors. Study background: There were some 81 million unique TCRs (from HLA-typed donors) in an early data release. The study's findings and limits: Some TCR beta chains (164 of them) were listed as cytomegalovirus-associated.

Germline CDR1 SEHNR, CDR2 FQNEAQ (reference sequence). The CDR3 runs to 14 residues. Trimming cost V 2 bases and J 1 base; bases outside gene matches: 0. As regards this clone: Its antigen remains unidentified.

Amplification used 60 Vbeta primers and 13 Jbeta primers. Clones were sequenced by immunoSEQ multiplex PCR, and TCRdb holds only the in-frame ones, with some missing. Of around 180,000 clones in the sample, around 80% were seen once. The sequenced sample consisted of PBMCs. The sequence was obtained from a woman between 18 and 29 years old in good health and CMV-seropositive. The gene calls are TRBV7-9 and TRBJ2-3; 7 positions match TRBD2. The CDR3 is CASSLSGGTDTQYF. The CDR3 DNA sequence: TGTGCCAGCAGCTTAAGCGGGGGCACAGATACGCAGTATTTT. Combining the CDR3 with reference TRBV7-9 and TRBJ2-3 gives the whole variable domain DTGVSQNPRHKITKRGQNVTFRCDPISEHNRLYWYRQTLGQGPEFLTYFQNEAQLEKSRLLSDRFSAERPKGSFSTLEIQRTEQGDSAMYLCASSLSGGTDTQYFGPGTRLTVL.